The T cell receptor (beta chain) under discussion was sequenced for a study of shared clonotypes between healthy human individuals. Study-wide results and limits: Shared across a few donors were roughly 4.8% of the naive CD4 clonotypes. All-four-donor shared clonotypes had higher generation probabilities than non-shared clonotypes did.

The ends were cut back, 4 bases at V and 0 bases at J, with 13 bases in the middle. Per the germline V gene, CDR1 is SNHLY and CDR2 is FYNNEI. The CDR3 loop spans 16 amino acids. The deep-level immunoSEQ assay was used. Profiling relied on immunoSEQ multiplex PCR, and the TCRdb table lists in-frame clones only, not all of them. The sample lists 2 million to 2.5 million clones, 85% to 95% occurring once. This clone was seen just once. Its antigen remains unknown. Healthy HIV-negative adults without recent acute infections or vaccinations served as donors. This sequence was found in a man aged 18-30 years in good health. Some clones in this sample may be carry-over from other donors' samples. Material for sequencing was naive CD4+ T cells from PBMCs. Subset reported: CD45RA+ positively selected. V is TRBV2 and J is TRBJ1-3; unclear D gene. CDR3 nucleotides: TGTGCCAGCAGTGGACAACAGCTATCCTCTGGAAACACCATATATTTT. Amino acid sequence: CASSGQQLSSGNTIYF.